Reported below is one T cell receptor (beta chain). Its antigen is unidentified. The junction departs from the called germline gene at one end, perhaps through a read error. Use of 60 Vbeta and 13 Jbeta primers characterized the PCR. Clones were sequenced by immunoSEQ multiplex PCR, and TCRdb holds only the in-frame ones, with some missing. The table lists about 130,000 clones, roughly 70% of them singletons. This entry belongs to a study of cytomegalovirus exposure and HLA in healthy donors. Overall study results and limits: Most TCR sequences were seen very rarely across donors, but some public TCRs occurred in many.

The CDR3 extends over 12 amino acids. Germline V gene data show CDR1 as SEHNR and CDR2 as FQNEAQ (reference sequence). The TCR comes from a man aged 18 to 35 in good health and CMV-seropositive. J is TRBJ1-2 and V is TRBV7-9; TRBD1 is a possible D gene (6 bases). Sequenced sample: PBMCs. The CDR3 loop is CSSSPTGYGYTF. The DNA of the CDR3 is TGTTCCAGCAGCCCCACAGGGTATGGCTACACCTTC.